This TCR beta chain was documented in a study of T cell repertoires in cytomegalovirus infection. Study context: It can be stated that public TCR beta signatures indicated CMV infection as well as a matching HLA type. Study results and limitations: Accumulated public TCR beta family frequency recognized individuals carrying CMV together with the relevant HLA. The ex vivo response showed dominance by HLA-C-restricted CMV-specific TCR beta clonotypes.

TCRdb re-derived calls from the reads in MiXCR, one entry per CDR3 protein. The sample has 100,000 to 150,000 distinct CDR3 sequences; less than 9.5% are singletons. Germline V lookup: CDR1 SQVTM, CDR2 ANQGSEA. With 5 bases clipped from V and 2 bases from J, the junction kept 21 bases outside the gene matches. The CDR3 spans 20 residues. This clonotype was seen many times. Its antigen is unknown. The specimen sequenced was PBMCs. The chain couples TRBV29-1 to TRBJ2-5, with 12 positions matching TRBD2. This TCR was recovered from a human donor in good health (CMV status not recorded). Some clones in this sample may be carry-over from other donors' samples. As DNA, the CDR3 is TGCAGCGTTATTAAAGCCTTCGGGCTTACTAGCGGGGGGTCTCAAGAGACCCAGTACTTC. Amino acids: CSVIKAFGLTSGGSQETQYF.